The 28 T cell receptor beta chains below were found in one sample sequenced in a study of beta chain features in type 1 diabetes. The sequenced template was cDNA made from the entire isolated RNA. Generated by immunoSEQ multiplex PCR, the TCRdb table keeps only in-frame clones and is missing some. Counted here are about 160,000 clones, 10% occurring once; the ten biggest clones make up approximately 0.5%. The antigens for these receptors are not known. Study-wide points: All four CD4+ subsets from Type 1 diabetes patients carried moderately but significantly shorter TCRB CDR3s.

The sequenced sample was central memory CD4+ T cells from blood. Every receptor here comes from a man aged 25-45 years with type 1 diabetes.

The rearrangement links TRBV5-1 to TRBJ2-3; 9 nucleotides line up with TRBD2. The germline gives CDR1 SGHRS, CDR2 YFSETQ. The CDR3 runs 15 residues. The J segment lost 3 bases and the V segment lost 4 bases, leaving 6 bases of the junction unmatched. In DNA, the CDR3 is TGCGCCAGCAGCCGAGCGGGAGGTAGGACAGATACGCAGTATTTT. It specifies CASSRAGGRTDTQYF.

The rearrangement links TRBV28 to TRBJ2-7; D may be TRBD1 (5 bases). The CDR3 runs 12 residues. Looked up from germline, CDR1 is MDHEN and CDR2 is SYDVKM. Between the trimmed V and J ends, which lost 5 bases and 1 base, there was a span of 6 bases. The DNA of the CDR3 is TGTGCCAGCAGTCAGGGATCCTACGAGCAGTACTTC. Amino acids: CASSQGSYEQYF.

The V and J genes are TRBV18 and TRBJ2-1; D gene uncertain. The CDR3 is 17 amino acids. Trimming removed 3 bases at V and 0 bases at J, with 15 bases between. Germline loops: CDR1 KGHSH, CDR2 LQKENI. CDR3 nucleotide sequence: TGTGCCAGCTCACCCCCCAACAGTCAGAGCTCCTACAATGAGCAGTTCTTC. It encodes CASSPPNSQSSYNEQFF.

The chain couples TRBV2 to TRBJ1-5; D is perhaps TRBD1 (6 bases). There are 15 residues in the CDR3. From germline, CDR1 is SNHLY and CDR2 FYNNEI. With 8 bases removed from V and 0 bases from J, the gap between germline ends came to 14 bases. The CDR3 spells CASAQGPASNQPQHF. Written as DNA, the CDR3 is TGTGCCAGCGCACAGGGACCCGCTAGCAATCAGCCCCAGCATTTT. Full variable domain (missing parts from reference TRBV2 and TRBJ1-5): EPEVTQTPSHQVTQMGQEVILRCVPISNHLYFYWYRQILGQKVEFLVSFYNNEISEKSEIFDDQFSVERPDGSNFTLKIRSTKLEDSAMYFCASAQGPASNQPQHFGDGTRLSIL.

V usage is TRBV18 and J usage is TRBJ1-1; 9 bases agree with TRBD1. Germline V gene lookup returns CDR1 KGHSH and CDR2 LQKENI. Losses at the gene ends were 3 bases for V and 4 bases for J; bases not matched to a gene: 9. The CDR3 extends over 16 amino acids. CDR3: CASSPQTQGAITEAFF. The DNA of the CDR3 is TGTGCCAGCTCACCCCAAACACAGGGGGCGATCACTGAAGCTTTCTTT.

This clone has only a few counts. The chain combines TRBV6-4 with TRBJ2-1; D possibly corresponds to TRBD1 (5 bases). V lost 3 bases and J 0 bases, leaving 6 bases between the germline ends. Germline CDR1 MRHNA, CDR2 SNTAGT. This CDR3 is built from 14 residues. The CDR3: CASSEDTSYNEQFF. In DNA, the CDR3 is TGTGCCAGCAGTGAGGACACCTCCTACAATGAGCAGTTCTTC.

As regards this clone: Other DNA sequences from this sample encode an identical CDR3 as well. V is TRBV30 and J is TRBJ2-3, with 8 bases aligning to TRBD1. The J segment lost 0 bases and the V segment lost 5 bases, leaving 1 base of the junction unmatched. Germline values: CDR1 GTSNPN, CDR2 SVGIG (reference sequence). The CDR3 has 13 amino acids. CDR3 in amino acids: CAWGTGSTDTQYF. DNA of the CDR3: TGTGCCTGGGGGACAGGTAGCACAGATACGCAGTATTTT.

In its sample, this clone was seen a few times. This rearrangement joins TRBV5-5 to TRBJ1-1, with TRBD1 identical over 7 bases. J lost 6 bases, V lost 4 bases, and 6 bases had no gene match. Germline values: CDR1 SGHKS, CDR2 YYEKEE (reference sequence). The CDR3 length is 13 residues. The CDR3 DNA is TGTGCCAGCAGCACGACAGGGTTCGCTGAAGCTTTCTTT. As protein: CASSTTGFAEAFF.

This chain joins TRBV4-2 and TRBJ2-1; D gene uncertain. With 0 bases removed from V and 6 bases from J, the gap between germline ends came to 9 bases. The CDR3 is 14 amino acids. Germline lookup yields CDR1 LGHNA and CDR2 YNFKEQ. CDR3: CASSQDRPGNEQFF. The DNA for the CDR3 is TGTGCCAGCAGCCAAGATCGGCCGGGCAATGAGCAGTTCTTC.

The rearrangement joins TRBV5-1 to TRBJ2-3, with 9 bases matching TRBD2. V gave up 4 bases and J gave up 7 bases; unmatched junction bases: 7. From germline, CDR1 is SGHRS and CDR2 YFSETQ. The CDR3 runs 14 residues. The CDR3 DNA is TGCGCCAGCAGCGAAGCGGGAGGCGATAATACGCAGTATTTT. The encoded protein is CASSEAGGDNTQYF.

This clone has more than one count but fewer than ten. The chain links TRBV7-9 to TRBJ2-1, with D possibly being TRBD2 (6 bases). The CDR3 has 15 amino acids. From germline, CDR1 is SEHNR and CDR2 FQNEAQ (reference sequence). V lost 4 bases, J lost 4 bases, and 14 bases lay in between. The CDR3 loop is CASSSHRDSYNEQFF. The CDR3, as DNA: TGTGCCAGCAGCTCACACCGGGACTCGTACAATGAGCAGTTCTTC.

This clone was detected a few times. J is TRBJ2-3 and V is TRBV5-1, with D possibly being TRBD2 (5 bases). Germline V gives CDR1 SGHRS, CDR2 YFSETQ. V lost 0 bases to trimming and J lost 0 bases, with 11 bases between them. This CDR3 spans 16 amino acids. CDR3 sequence reads: CASSLGFGGSTDTQYF. For the CDR3, the DNA is TGCGCCAGCAGCTTGGGATTCGGCGGGAGCACAGATACGCAGTATTTT.

This chain links TRBV2 with TRBJ2-6; 12 bases fit TRBD1. J lost 2 bases, V lost 6 bases, and 5 bases had no gene match. The CDR3 spans 17 residues. The germline V gene has CDR1 SNHLY and CDR2 FYNNEI. DNA of the CDR3: TGTGCCAGCAGGCCGGGACAGGGGGCCCCTGGGGCCAACGTCCTGACTTTC. Translation: CASRPGQGAPGANVLTF.

The gene calls are TRBV5-5 and TRBJ2-5; 11 bases map to TRBD2. Germline CDR1 SGHKS, CDR2 YYEKEE (reference sequence). CDR3 length: 15 amino acids. V was clipped by 2 bases and J by 4 bases; unmatched bases: 4. CDR3 bases: TGTGCCAGCAGCTTTACTAGCGGGAGTGGAGAGACCCAGTACTTC. Its translation: CASSFTSGSGETQYF. The variable domain in full, with the rest retrieved from reference TRBV5-5 and TRBJ2-5, is DAGVTQSPTHLIKTRGQQVTLRCSPISGHKSVSWYQQVLGQGPQFIFQYYEKEERGRGNFPDRFSARQFPNYSSELNVNALLLGDSALYLCASSFTSGSGETQYFGPGTRLLVL.

The chain employs TRBV27 and TRBJ2-6; TRBD1 matches at 8 bases. V was clipped by 5 bases and J by 2 bases; unmatched bases: 8. The CDR3 runs to 17 residues. CDR1 is MNHEY and CDR2 is SMNVEV in the germline V gene (reference sequence). The CDR3 region is CASSPGTGETGANVLTF. Here the CDR3 DNA reads TGTGCCAGCAGTCCCGGGACAGGCGAGACTGGGGCCAACGTCCTGACTTTC.

This clone was observed a few times. A read error is possible here, since a much larger clone lies one base away. In DNA form, the CDR3 reads TGTGCCAGCAGCTCACAGGGGAACACTGAAGCTTTCTTT. Translation gives CASSSQGNTEAFF. This chain links TRBV6-1 with TRBJ1-1, with a tentative D call TRBD1 (6 bases). V gave up 6 bases and J gave up 1 base, with 9 bases separating them. Germline values: CDR1 MNHNS, CDR2 SASEGT. The CDR3 consists of 13 residues.

This clone turned up a few times. J is TRBJ1-5 and V is TRBV30; TRBD1 matches at 7 bases. Looked up from germline, CDR1 is GTSNPN and CDR2 is SVGIG (reference sequence). This CDR3 spans 15 amino acids. After removal of 0 bases from V and 4 bases from J, the junction contained 6 bases not matched to a gene. CDR3 in DNA: TGTGCCTGGAGTGTAGAGACAGGGTTGAATCAGCCCCAGCATTTT. It translates to CAWSVETGLNQPQHF.

The chain links TRBV4-3 to TRBJ1-4; no clear D. The CDR3 length is 13 residues. CDR1 is LGHNA, CDR2 YSLEER, per germline. The ends were cut back, 3 bases at V and 11 bases at J, with 13 bases in the middle. The DNA of the CDR3 is TGCGCCAGCAGCCAGGGTCGGGTCGGCAAACTGTTTTTT. Its translation: CASSQGRVGKLFF.

There are a few counts of this clone. The V gene is TRBV7-3, the J gene TRBJ2-6, with D maybe TRBD1 (5 bases). Trimming removed 1 base at V and 4 bases at J, with 8 bases between. CDR1 and CDR2 (germline): SGHTA, FQGTGA. The CDR3 runs to 15 residues. In DNA, the CDR3 is TGTGCCAGCAGCTTAAGTGGGGCAGGGGCCAACGTCCTGACTTTC. Its translation: CASSLSGAGANVLTF. Supplemented by reference TRBV7-3 and TRBJ2-6, the full variable domain reads GAGVSQTPSNKVTEKGKYVELRCDPISGHTALYWYRQSLGQGPEFLIYFQGTGAADDSGLPNDRFFAVRPEGSVSTLKIQRTERGDSAVYLCASSLSGAGANVLTFGAGSRLTVL.

This clone was observed a few times. The chain's CDR3 is CASSRDRGNEQFF. CDR3 DNA sequence: TGTGCCAGCAGCCGGGACAGGGGAAATGAGCAGTTCTTC. The rearrangement links TRBV7-2 to TRBJ2-1, with 10 bases lining up with TRBD1. J gave up 7 bases and V 5 bases, and 2 bases lay outside the gene matches. The CDR3 runs to 13 residues. Germline loops: CDR1 SGHTA, CDR2 FQGNSA. The variable domain in full, with the rest retrieved from reference TRBV7-2 and TRBJ2-1, is GAGVSQSPSNKVTEKGKDVELRCDPISGHTALYWYRQSLGQGLEFLIYFQGNSAPDKSGLPSDRFSAERTGGSVSTLTIQRTQQEDSAVYLCASSRDRGNEQFFGPGTRLTVL.

This clone was counted a few times. V usage is TRBV30 and J usage is TRBJ1-2; no firm D call. The CDR3 is 14 residues long. Germline V gene data show CDR1 as GTSNPN and CDR2 as SVGIG (reference sequence). V was shortened by 5 bases and J by 5 bases, with 18 bases between the two germline ends. The chain's CDR3 is CAWGGRVQVYGYTF. In nucleotides, the CDR3 is TGTGCCTGGGGAGGCCGGGTTCAAGTTTATGGCTACACCTTC. Complete variable domain (other parts from reference TRBV30 and TRBJ1-2): SQTIHQWPATLVQPVGSPLSLECTVEGTSNPNLYWYRQAAGRGLQLLFYSVGIGQISSEVPQNLSASRPQDRQFILSSKKLLLSDSGFYLCAWGGRVQVYGYTFGSGTRLTVV.

This clone appeared a few times. V gene TRBV12-5 combines with J gene TRBJ2-5; 9 positions agree with TRBD1. The CDR3 consists of 13 residues. Germline CDR1 is LGHNT and CDR2 is FRNRAP. V was clipped by 8 bases and J by 2 bases; unmatched bases: 3. This chain's CDR3 is CASRDRAQETQYF. As DNA, the CDR3 is TGTGCTAGTCGGGACAGGGCTCAAGAGACCCAGTACTTC.

This chain links TRBV21-1 with TRBJ2-3; the table assigns TRBD1, which was not confirmed against the DNA. TRBV21-1 is a documented pseudogene. There are 17 residues in the CDR3. CDR3 bases: TGTGCCAGCAGTGCCTGGACAGGCCGGACTAGCACAGATACGCAGTATTTT. This translates into CASSAWTGRTSTDTQYF.

This sequence joins TRBV28 and TRBJ2-3; 7 bases line up with TRBD1. Germline values: CDR1 MDHEN, CDR2 SYDVKM. The length of the CDR3 is 14 residues. Trimming took 10 bases from V and 0 from J; bases not matched to a gene: 7. As DNA, the CDR3 is TGTGCCACTAAGACAGGGATTAGCACAGATACGCAGTATTTT. Its translation: CATKTGISTDTQYF.

This chain links TRBV18 with TRBJ2-4, with D maybe TRBD2 (6 bases). Germline CDR1 KGHSH, CDR2 LQKENI. Trimming pared 4 bases from V and 5 bases from J, leaving 12 bases between. This CDR3 has 14 residues. The CDR3 here is CASSQPEGENIQYF. In DNA, the CDR3 is TGTGCCAGCTCACAACCGGAGGGTGAAAACATTCAGTACTTC.

The chain carries TRBV5-1 and TRBJ2-3; 10 nucleotides agree with TRBD2. This CDR3 spans 18 amino acids. Germline trimming cut 1 base from V and 5 bases from J; bases unmatched to any gene: 13. Per germline, CDR1 SGHRS and CDR2 YFSETQ. CDR3 sequence reads: CASSLNFALAGVIDTQYF. CDR3 in DNA: TGCGCCAGCAGCTTGAACTTCGCGCTAGCGGGAGTGATAGATACGCAGTATTTT.

This clone was found a few times. The gene calls are TRBV30 and TRBJ2-1; 11 nucleotides match TRBD2. The CDR3 spans 13 residues. V trimming: 3 bases; J trimming: 8 bases; junction bases outside the gene matches: 3. The germline gives CDR1 GTSNPN, CDR2 SVGIG (reference sequence). CDR3 sequence (DNA): TGTGCCTGGAGACTAGCGGGAGTGGATGAGCAGTTCTTC. It translates to CAWRLAGVDEQFF.

V gene TRBV19 combines with J gene TRBJ2-4, with D possibly being TRBD1 (6 bases). Germline-derived CDR1 and CDR2 are LNHDA and SQIVND (reference sequence). This CDR3 comprises 18 residues. The V gene lost 5 bases and the J gene lost 3 bases, with 23 bases spanning the gap. In DNA form, the CDR3 reads TGTGCCAGTAGTCCACGCTTAACAGGGATAGGGGGCAAAAACATTCAGTACTTC. It yields the protein CASSPRLTGIGGKNIQYF.